This T cell receptor beta chain was captured by sequencing in a study of cytomegalovirus exposure and HLA in healthy donors. 13 Jbeta primers and 60 Vbeta primers were used for the PCR. The repertoire was sequenced with immunoSEQ multiplex PCR; TCRdb's copy has only in-frame clones and lacks some. Of under 100,000 clones in the sample, more than 75% were seen once. General observations from the study: The authors enumerated around 150 TCR beta chains as linked to cytomegalovirus.

Details on this clone: Its antigen is unidentified.

Germline V gene sequence: CDR1 KGHSH, CDR2 LQKENI. The CDR3 runs to 14 residues. Trimming cost V 2 bases and J 2 bases; bases outside gene matches: 3. The source is a human donor in good health. This chain connects TRBV18 to TRBJ2-7, with 7 bases that match TRBD2. The sample was PBMCs. CDR3: CASSPGREPYEQYF. In nucleotides, the CDR3 is TGTGCCAGCTCACCAGGGAGGGAACCCTACGAGCAGTACTTC.